The text below deals with one TCR beta chain. V dropped 3 bases and J dropped 8; count of bases not matched to a gene: 17. Germline V gene sequence: CDR1 SGHRS, CDR2 YFSETQ. The CDR3 contains 17 residues. This sample is drawn from a study of blood T cell repertoires in COVID-19. Whole-study context: Whether acute or convalescent, the COVID-19 samples came from the United States, Italy and Spain.

Clones were read by immunoSEQ multiplex PCR, and TCRdb kept only the in-frame ones, dropping some. This table holds some 240,000 clones, nearly 90% found once. The TCR sequence derives from a woman aged 55-69 years with COVID-19, enrolled during active disease. This sequence joins TRBV5-1 and TRBJ1-2; 9 positions agree with TRBD1. Sequenced: peripheral blood. The CDR3 sequence is CASSWGDREEPIEGYTF. CDR3 nucleotide sequence: TGCGCCAGCAGCTGGGGGGACAGGGAGGAGCCGATAGAAGGCTACACCTTC.